These 8 T cell receptor beta chains share one sample of origin, sequenced in a study of blood T cell repertoires in COVID-19. Sequencing used immunoSEQ multiplex PCR; TCRdb keeps in-frame clones, though not all of them. Of 70,000 to 85,000 clones listed, roughly four fifths were seen once; the top ten hold less than 11%. The sequenced sample consisted of peripheral blood. All receptors derive from a man aged 55-75 years with acute or convalescent COVID-19.

This chain joins TRBV2 and TRBJ2-1, with unresolved D. The CDR3 has 13 residues. The V gene's germline CDR1 is SNHLY and CDR2 FYNNEI. Deletions cut 8 bases from V and 7 bases from J, with 15 bases between. The CDR3 reads CASVWAPVNEQFF. Here the CDR3 DNA reads TGTGCCAGCGTGTGGGCCCCGGTGAATGAGCAGTTCTTC.

The V gene is TRBV9, the J gene TRBJ1-1; possibly TRBD1 for D (6 bases). V was shortened by 0 bases and J by 3 bases, with 6 bases between the two germline ends. This CDR3 contains 13 residues. CDR1 is SGDLS, CDR2 YYNGEE, per germline. The CDR3 DNA sequence: TGTGCCAGCAGCGTAGACAGGGACACTGAAGCTTTCTTT. This codes for CASSVDRDTEAFF.

CDR3 coding DNA: TGTGCCAGTACCCCCAGGGTGGAGCAGCCCCAGCATTTT. Translation gives CASTPRVEQPQHF. This chain joins TRBV19 and TRBJ1-5; the D gene is possibly TRBD1 (5 bases). The germline V and J ends were trimmed by 7 bases and 7 bases, with 14 bases remaining between them. The CDR3 is 13 residues long. Per germline, CDR1 LNHDA and CDR2 SQIVND (reference sequence).

The chain joins TRBV19 to TRBJ2-3; 8 bases fit TRBD1. The germline V gene has CDR1 LNHDA and CDR2 SQIVND (reference sequence). V lost 8 bases and J lost 3; bases outside the gene matches: 4. The CDR3 is made up of 13 amino acids. The CDR3 here is CASANRGTDTQYF. The DNA for the CDR3 is TGTGCCAGTGCGAACAGGGGGACAGATACGCAGTATTTT.

The CDR3 region has the DNA TGTGCCAGTAGAGGCGGTAGCTACGAGCAGTACTTC. Translation gives CASRGGSYEQYF. The chain links TRBV19 to TRBJ2-7, with D unclear. Trimming left V 6 bases short and J 3 bases short, with 9 bases between. Germline V gene sequence: CDR1 LNHDA, CDR2 SQIVND (reference sequence). The length of the CDR3 is 12 residues.

The chain carries TRBV19 and TRBJ2-1; TRBD2 matches at 9 bases. Trimming at V came to 1 base and at J to 6 bases, leaving 1 base not matched to a gene. The germline gives CDR1 LNHDA, CDR2 SQIVND (reference sequence). The CDR3 sequence is 14 residues long. The CDR3 DNA follows: TGTGCCAGTAGTATAGGACTAGCGGTCAATGAGCAGTTCTTC. Amino acids: CASSIGLAVNEQFF.

The chain couples TRBV15 to TRBJ1-6, with D maybe TRBD1 (6 bases). This CDR3 contains 14 residues. With 5 bases removed from V and 10 bases from J, the gap between germline ends came to 15 bases. Germline CDR1 LNHNV, CDR2 YYDKDF (reference sequence). The CDR3 DNA follows: TGTGCCACCAGCCGGGACACCTGGGGCTCACCCCTCCACTTT. Protein product: CATSRDTWGSPLHF.

This clone was seen repeatedly, ten times or more. This chain links TRBV7-2 with TRBJ2-5; TRBD2 is a possible D gene (5 bases). V was shortened by 0 bases and J by 4 bases, with 9 bases between the two germline ends. CDR3 size: 14 residues. The germline V gene encodes CDR1 SGHTA and CDR2 FQGNSA. The CDR3: CASSLAGERETQYF. CDR3 DNA: TGTGCCAGCAGCTTAGCGGGAGAAAGAGAGACCCAGTACTTC.